Here is one T cell receptor (beta chain) with its context. The data were obtained in a study of CD8+ T cells in alopecia areata. Study in general: In an open-label trial, patients got 5 to 10 mg tofacitinib twice daily. Tofacitinib therapy lasting 6 to 18 months was followed by 6 months off drug.

Treatment given: oral pan-JAK inhibitor, 5-10 mg twice daily. V was clipped by 5 bases and J by 4 bases, with 14 bases between them. The CDR3 totals 13 residues. Germline-derived CDR1 and CDR2 are SQVTM and ANQGSEA. It was cDNA, reverse transcribed from extracted RNA, that served as the sequencing template. TCRdb keeps only in-frame clones here, not all; method: immunoSEQ multiplex PCR. The sample contains hundreds of thousands of clones, roughly 60% of which appear only once. The rearrangement links TRBV29-1 to TRBJ1-1; tentative D call: TRBD1 (6 bases). Sequencing used CD4+ T cells sorted from blood, obtained between weeks 51 and 54, from a patient treated with tofacitinib. The receptor was isolated from a human donor with alopecia areata. CDR3 DNA: TGCAGCGTTACCCAGGGGTTCGGCACTGAAGCTTTCTTT. The encoded protein is CSVTQGFGTEAFF.